A single sample is the source of the 30 T cell receptor beta chains below, sequenced in a study of cytomegalovirus exposure and HLA in healthy donors (dated by TCRdb to about 2017). The library was built by means of the immunoSEQ multiplex PCR assay. The multiplex PCR relied on a mix of 60 forward primers for TCR Vbeta segments and 13 reverse primers for TCR Jbeta segments. The table comes from immuneACCESS by way of TCRdb, which keeps in-frame sequences with V and J called. Part of the clones is missing from these tables; in studies checked, under half for an unresolved V gene and the rest for unknown reasons. This sample lists approximately 160,000 clones; 60% to 80% were detected once. The ten most abundant clones make up 4.9% of the sample. The sequencing input was PBMCs. Receptor source: a male donor in good health and CMV-seronegative.

CDR3 amino acids: CAISEFRTSGDTQYF. The CDR3, as DNA: TGTGCCATCAGTGAGTTCCGGACTAGCGGGGATACGCAGTATTTT. This chain uses TRBV10-3 with TRBJ2-3; 11 bases align to TRBD2. V dropped 1 base and J dropped 6; count of bases not matched to a gene: 3. The germline CDR1 and CDR2 sequences are ENHRY and SYGVKD. CDR3 length: 15 residues.

This clone has only a few counts. The chain has TRBV6-1 and TRBJ2-7; D call uncertain. V gave up 5 bases and J gave up 4 bases, with 12 bases separating them. The length of the CDR3 is 13 residues. Germline-derived CDR1 and CDR2 are MNHNS and SASEGT. The CDR3 DNA sequence: TGTGCCAGCAGTTGGGCAGGCGCTTACGAGCAGTACTTC. This sequence encodes CASSWAGAYEQYF.

The rearrangement joins TRBV6-6 to TRBJ1-2; D is ambiguous. Trimming shortened V by 8 bases and J by 7 bases, and 5 bases separated the two germline ends. In germline, CDR1 is MNHNY, CDR2 SVGAGI (reference sequence). The CDR3 length is 9 residues. The CDR3 loop reads CASGRGYTF. The CDR3 region has the DNA TGTGCCAGCGGGCGTGGCTACACCTTC.

The rearrangement uses TRBV4-1 and TRBJ2-7, with D possibly being TRBD1 (6 bases). The germline V gene has CDR1 MGHRA and CDR2 YSYEKL. With 3 bases removed from V and 0 bases from J, the gap between germline ends came to 12 bases. The CDR3 is 15 amino acids. DNA for the CDR3: TGCGCCAGCAGCCATTCGACAGGTAGCTCCTACGAGCAGTACTTC. Translating it yields CASSHSTGSSYEQYF.

The chain is built from TRBV9 and TRBJ1-4; weak D call: TRBD1 (6 bases). V gave up 0 bases and J gave up 1 base, with 10 bases separating them. Germline CDR1 and CDR2: SGDLS and YYNGEE. The CDR3 consists of 16 residues. CDR3 loop: CASSVGQAGTNEKLFF. The CDR3, as DNA: TGTGCCAGCAGCGTAGGACAGGCCGGAACTAATGAAAAACTGTTTTTT.

This clone was observed a single time. The V gene is TRBV19, the J gene TRBJ2-1, with 7 bases aligning to TRBD2. The CDR3 has 16 residues. Germline V gene data show CDR1 as LNHDA and CDR2 as SQIVND (reference sequence). Trimming took 1 base from V and 8 from J; bases not matched to a gene: 11. CDR3 residues: CASSIGPTSEADEQFF. As DNA, the CDR3 is TGTGCCAGTAGTATAGGTCCAACTAGCGAAGCCGATGAGCAGTTCTTC.

The sample holds a few counts of this clone. The CDR3 nucleotides read TGTGCCAGCAGCCTCACAGGCTCCTATGGCTACACCTTC. Translated: CASSLTGSYGYTF. The chain uses TRBV28 and TRBJ1-2, with D perhaps TRBD1 (5 bases). V lost 6 bases, J lost 4 bases, and 12 bases lay in between. The germline CDR1 and CDR2 sequences are MDHEN and SYDVKM. CDR3 length equals 13 residues.

The rearrangement joins TRBV4-1 to TRBJ2-1, with 7 positions matching TRBD2. This CDR3 has 17 residues. J was trimmed by 0 bases and V by 1 base; bases with no gene match: 6. The germline V gene has CDR1 MGHRA and CDR2 YSYEKL. The CDR3 loop reads CASSQVGRSRSYNEQFF. CDR3 nucleotide sequence: TGCGCCAGCAGCCAAGTCGGGAGGAGTCGCTCCTACAATGAGCAGTTCTTC.

V and J are TRBV7-8 and TRBJ2-7, with D possibly matching TRBD1 (5 bases). Germline CDR1 and CDR2: SGHVS and FQNEAQ. There are 13 residues in the CDR3. V lost 8 bases to trimming and J lost 2 bases, with 13 bases between them. CDR3 protein: CASPSQEPYEQYF. The CDR3 DNA follows: TGTGCCAGCCCTTCACAGGAACCCTACGAGCAGTACTTC.

The chain recombines TRBV5-1 with TRBJ2-3, with TRBD2 matching over 11 bases. CDR1 and CDR2 (germline): SGHRS, YFSETQ. Unmatched junction bases numbered 1, after V lost 6 bases and J lost 1 base. This CDR3 is 14 amino acids long. The CDR3 nucleotides are TGCGCCAGCAAACTAGCGGGAGGCACAGATACGCAGTATTTT. Protein sequence: CASKLAGGTDTQYF.

The chain has TRBV28 and TRBJ1-6, with D perhaps matching TRBD1 (6 bases). The CDR3 spans 14 residues. Germline V lookup: CDR1 MDHEN, CDR2 SYDVKM. V lost 3 bases, J lost 9 bases, and 12 bases lay in between. CDR3 in amino acids: CASSFGTPISPLHF. CDR3 nucleotides: TGTGCCAGCAGTTTCGGGACACCGATTTCACCCCTCCACTTT.

This clone counts as medium-sized. The V call is TRBV7-9, the J call TRBJ1-4; 8 positions match TRBD1. The CDR3 length is 15 residues. The trim removed 2 bases at V and 8 bases at J, leaving 7 bases unmatched. In germline, CDR1 is SEHNR, CDR2 FQNEAQ (reference sequence). The CDR3 DNA reads as TGTGCCAGCAGCTTACAAGGACAGGGTGGCGAAAAACTGTTTTTT. It translates to CASSLQGQGGEKLFF.

The V gene is TRBV7-8, the J gene TRBJ2-3, with D possibly being TRBD2 (7 bases). V gave up 4 bases and J gave up 4 bases, with 21 bases separating them. This CDR3 spans 17 amino acids. Germline CDR1 SGHVS, CDR2 FQNEAQ. This chain's CDR3 is CASSSPGGTAGADTQYF. The CDR3 nucleotides are TGTGCCAGCAGCTCGCCGGGGGGCACGGCGGGAGCAGATACGCAGTATTTT.

The chain carries TRBV25-1 and TRBJ2-7, with D possibly matching TRBD2 (7 bases). The CDR3 extends over 14 amino acids. Germline CDR1 MGHDK, CDR2 SYGVNS. V lost 6 bases and J lost 3, with 15 bases in between. CDR3 bases: TGTGCCAGCAGCCCCAGCGGGACATACTACGAGCAGTACTTC. Its translation: CASSPSGTYYEQYF.

The chain has TRBV5-1 and TRBJ2-1, with TRBD2 matching over 13 bases. The germline V gene has CDR1 SGHRS and CDR2 YFSETQ. The CDR3 contains 13 residues. The junction had 4 bases not matched to a gene; V was cut back by 7 bases and J by 9 bases. CDR3 protein: CASRLAGGAEQFF. The DNA of the CDR3 is TGCGCCAGCCGACTAGCGGGGGGTGCTGAGCAGTTCTTC.

The chain is built from TRBV25-1 and TRBJ2-3; 9 bases line up with TRBD2. Germline V CDR1 and CDR2: MGHDK, SYGVNS. J was trimmed by 5 bases and V by 4 bases; bases with no gene match: 13. There are 17 residues in the CDR3. CDR3 in amino acids: CASSGVLREGLVDTQYF. CDR3 in DNA: TGTGCCAGCAGTGGAGTTCTGCGGGAGGGCCTAGTAGATACGCAGTATTTT.

The rearrangement joins TRBV5-1 to TRBJ2-1; D is ambiguous. The V end was cut by 4 bases, the J end by 6 bases, with 5 bases between. Germline V gene sequence: CDR1 SGHRS, CDR2 YFSETQ. The CDR3 is made up of 11 amino acids. In nucleotides, the CDR3 is TGCGCCAGCAGCATTCTCAATGAGCAGTTCTTC. This codes for CASSILNEQFF.

J is TRBJ2-2 and V is TRBV4-3; D unresolved. Germline V gene lookup returns CDR1 LGHNA and CDR2 YSLEER. The germline V and J ends were trimmed by 2 bases and 2 bases, with 15 bases remaining between them. This CDR3 contains 17 residues. CDR3: CASSQSEVGGNTGELFF. For the CDR3, the DNA is TGCGCCAGCAGCCAATCCGAGGTCGGCGGTAACACCGGGGAGCTGTTTTTT.

In DNA, the CDR3 is TGTGCCAGCAGCTTCGGCCTTGGAAACGGGAGGGGAACTGAAGCTTTCTTT. Protein: CASSFGLGNGRGTEAFF. The chain employs TRBV7-2 and TRBJ1-1, with D tentatively TRBD1 (5 bases). Germline V gives CDR1 SGHTA, CDR2 FQGNSA. The ends were cut back, 3 bases at V and 5 bases at J, with 22 bases in the middle. The CDR3 is made up of 17 amino acids. The variable domain in full, with the rest retrieved from reference TRBV7-2 and TRBJ1-1, is GAGVSQSPSNKVTEKGKDVELRCDPISGHTALYWYRQSLGQGLEFLIYFQGNSAPDKSGLPSDRFSAERTGGSVSTLTIQRTQQEDSAVYLCASSFGLGNGRGTEAFFGQGTRLTVV.

This clone occurred once. The chain links TRBV4-3 to TRBJ2-1, with a tentative D call TRBD2 (5 bases). From germline, CDR1 is LGHNA and CDR2 YSLEER. The V end was cut by 0 bases, the J end by 13 bases, with 16 bases between. This CDR3 spans 14 amino acids. The DNA of the CDR3 is TGCGCCAGCAGCCAAGATTATGGAGGCTGCGAACAGTTCTTC. Its translation is CASSQDYGGCEQFF.

The rearrangement uses TRBV6-1 and TRBJ1-1; D may be TRBD1 (5 bases). V lost 5 bases, J lost 5 bases, and 12 bases lay in between. The CDR3 totals 13 residues. The germline CDR1 and CDR2 sequences are MNHNS and SASEGT. Here the CDR3 reads CASSNRKGTEAFF. The DNA of the CDR3 is TGTGCCAGCAGTAACCGGAAGGGGACTGAAGCTTTCTTT.

This clone appeared a single time. The chain is built from TRBV19 and TRBJ1-6; no definite D call. CDR1 is LNHDA and CDR2 is SQIVND in the germline V gene (reference sequence). The CDR3 is 18 residues long. V lost 7 bases to trimming and J lost 0 bases, with 19 bases between them. CDR3 amino acids: CASTTVWSDDSYNSPLHF. In nucleotides, the CDR3 is TGTGCCAGTACCACCGTCTGGAGTGATGACTCCTATAATTCACCCCTCCACTTT.

This sequence joins TRBV28 and TRBJ2-1, with unresolved D. Trimming removed 1 base from V and 9 bases from J, with 4 bases in between. CDR3 size: 11 residues. Germline values: CDR1 MDHEN, CDR2 SYDVKM. The CDR3 here is CASSLFSEQFF. Written as DNA, the CDR3 is TGTGCCAGCAGTTTATTTAGTGAGCAGTTCTTC.

This clone has a handful of counts. Within the sample, other DNA sequences also encode this same CDR3. The chain is built from TRBV6-5 and TRBJ1-1; a weak D match, TRBD1 (6 bases). V lost 0 bases to trimming and J lost 1 base, with 6 bases between them. CDR3 length: 14 residues. Germline assignment: CDR1 MNHEY and CDR2 SVGAGI. CDR3 sequence: CASSYSGGNTEAFF. Written as DNA, the CDR3 is TGTGCCAGCAGTTACTCAGGGGGGAACACTGAAGCTTTCTTT.

This clone appeared a single time. The chain joins TRBV7-2 to TRBJ2-7; D might be TRBD2 (8 bases). V was trimmed by 5 bases and J by 2 bases, leaving 16 bases between them. Germline CDR1 and CDR2: SGHTA and FQGNSA. The CDR3 totals 15 residues. CDR3 sequence: CASSPGGGQTYEQYF. The CDR3 coding sequence is TGTGCCAGCAGCCCGGGGGGGGGACAGACCTACGAGCAGTACTTC.

This clone appeared once. The chain employs TRBV28 and TRBJ1-2; the match to TRBD1 covers 7 bases. The length of the CDR3 is 14 residues. Germline assignment: CDR1 MDHEN and CDR2 SYDVKM. The V and J ends lost 6 bases and 5 bases, in that order; junction bases with no gene match: 9. DNA of the CDR3: TGTGCCAGCAGCCGGGGACAGTCCTCTTATGGCTACACCTTC. As protein: CASSRGQSSYGYTF.

CDR3 sequence reads: CASSHGLAEGADTQYF. The CDR3 nucleotides read TGCGCCAGCAGCCACGGACTAGCGGAAGGTGCAGATACGCAGTATTTT. The chain employs TRBV4-3 and TRBJ2-3; TRBD2 agrees at 10 bases. With V trimmed by 3 bases and J by 4 bases, 7 bases remained unmatched. The CDR3 length is 16 residues. Per germline, CDR1 LGHNA and CDR2 YSLEER.

The rearrangement joins TRBV4-1 to TRBJ1-5; weak D call: TRBD1 (5 bases). The CDR3 covers 16 residues. Germline CDR1 is MGHRA and CDR2 is YSYEKL. V was pared by 4 bases and J by 6 bases, with 19 bases between. CDR3 bases: TGCGCCAGCAGCCCCTCGAAGGGGCCGGTTAGTCAGCCCCAGCATTTT. It specifies CASSPSKGPVSQPQHF.

J is TRBJ2-3 and V is TRBV6-4; 8 bases fit TRBD2. The CDR3 spans 14 residues. With V trimmed by 2 bases and J by 4 bases, 2 bases remained unmatched. From germline, CDR1 is MRHNA and CDR2 SNTAGT. CDR3 nucleotide sequence: TGTGCCAGCAGTGACGGAGCGGGAGCAGATACGCAGTATTTT. Translated: CASSDGAGADTQYF.

The V call is TRBV20-1, the J call TRBJ2-1; D gene unclear. The CDR3 loop spans 11 amino acids. CDR1 and CDR2 (germline): DFQATT, SNEGSKA (reference sequence). Trimming removed 5 bases at V and 5 bases at J, with 7 bases between. CDR3 in amino acids: CSAEPDNEQFF. The CDR3 DNA follows: TGCAGTGCTGAACCGGACAATGAGCAGTTCTTC.